These 18 T cell receptor beta chains were all obtained from the same sample, sequenced in a study of blood T cell repertoires in COVID-19. The repertoire was sequenced with immunoSEQ multiplex PCR; TCRdb's copy has only in-frame clones and lacks some. The data hold just under 150,000 clones, with around nine tenths observed a single time. The specimen sequenced was peripheral blood. These receptors originate from a woman aged 50 to 60 with active or convalescent COVID-19.

The chain recombines TRBV20-1 with TRBJ1-2; D is unresolved. This CDR3 region has 8 residues. Per the germline V gene, CDR1 is DFQATT and CDR2 is SNEGSKA (reference sequence). CDR3 DNA: TGCAGCCCGGATGGCTACACCTTC. Encoded protein: CSPDGYTF.

This chain uses TRBV10-3 with TRBJ1-2; 7 bases match TRBD1. Germline V gives CDR1 ENHRY, CDR2 SYGVKD. The J segment lost 4 bases and the V segment lost 1 base, leaving 6 bases of the junction unmatched. This CDR3 is built from 15 residues. CDR3 protein: CAISEWRGLAYGYTF. CDR3 nucleotides: TGTGCCATCAGTGAGTGGAGGGGGCTTGCCTATGGCTACACCTTC.

The rearrangement uses TRBV5-1 and TRBJ2-3, with 8 bases lining up with TRBD1. V lost 4 bases to trimming and J lost 2 bases; unmatched junction nucleotides: 6. Germline V lookup: CDR1 SGHRS, CDR2 YFSETQ. The CDR3 consists of 15 residues. The CDR3 nucleotides are TGCGCCAGCAGCCAAGGGGACAGGCTCACAGATACGCAGTATTTT. Protein: CASSQGDRLTDTQYF.

In this sample, this clone turned up once. The chain has TRBV19 and TRBJ2-3; 9 bases agree with TRBD2. V lost 4 bases and J lost 2; bases outside the gene matches: 7. CDR1 and CDR2 from the germline V gene are LNHDA and SQIVND (reference sequence). The CDR3 spans 16 residues. This chain's CDR3 is CASSTSGTSFTDTQYF. CDR3 DNA: TGTGCCAGTAGTACGTCCGGGACTAGCTTCACAGATACGCAGTATTTT. Complete variable domain (other parts from reference TRBV19 and TRBJ2-3): DGGITQSPKYLFRKEGQNVTLSCEQNLNHDAMYWYRQDPGQGLRLIYYSQIVNDFQKGDIAEGYSVSREKKESFPLTVTSAQKNPTAFYLCASSTSGTSFTDTQYFGPGTRLTVL.

V gene TRBV21-1 combines with J gene TRBJ2-7; no check of the table's D call, TRBD1, against the DNA was made. TRBV21-1 is designated a pseudogene. The CDR3 length is 18 residues. CDR3 in amino acids: CASSKSRTGGIGSYEQYF. For the CDR3, the DNA is TGTGCCAGCAGCAAATCCCGGACAGGGGGTATCGGCTCCTACGAGCAGTACTTC.

The table lists this clone with a few counts. The CDR3: CAGPQGAFPGELFF. In DNA form, the CDR3 reads TGCGCCGGACCACAGGGGGCCTTTCCCGGGGAGCTGTTTTTT. The gene calls are TRBV10-2 and TRBJ2-2; 9 bases agree with TRBD1. This CDR3 contains 14 residues. Germline V gene lookup returns CDR1 WSHSY and CDR2 SAAADI. V was pared by 11 bases and J by 6 bases, with 10 bases of the junction left unmatched.

This clone was detected only a few times. The chain combines TRBV3-1 (or the pseudogene TRBV3-2) with TRBJ1-2, with D possibly matching TRBD1 (5 bases). This CDR3 has 15 amino acids. Between the trimmed V and J ends, which lost 4 bases and 2 bases, there was a span of 14 bases. CDR1 and CDR2 (germline): LGHDT, YNNKEL (reference sequence). CDR3 amino acids: CASSLTPKGNYGYTF. The CDR3 DNA follows: TGTGCCAGCAGCCTCACCCCGAAGGGGAACTATGGCTACACCTTC.

The chain recombines TRBV9 with TRBJ2-3; 10 positions agree with TRBD2. V was clipped by 0 bases and J by 3 bases; unmatched bases: 13. This CDR3 has 19 residues. CDR1 SGDLS and CDR2 YYNGEE come from the germline V gene. CDR3 nucleotides: TGTGCCAGCAGCGTAGTTCCCCGATTTAGCGGGGGGAGGACAGATACGCAGTATTTT. It yields the protein CASSVVPRFSGGRTDTQYF.

The rearrangement joins TRBV5-1 to TRBJ2-7, with D possibly TRBD1 on 5 matching bases. The germline V and J ends were trimmed by 0 bases and 6 bases, with 13 bases remaining between them. CDR3 size: 14 residues. Germline CDR1 reads SGHRS; CDR2 reads YFSETQ. CDR3 region: CASSLAPPGIEQYF. DNA of the CDR3: TGCGCCAGCAGCTTGGCCCCGCCAGGGATCGAGCAGTACTTC.

The chain employs TRBV5-4 and TRBJ1-3; D remains ambiguous. The CDR3 contains 14 residues. Germline V lookup: CDR1 SGHNT, CDR2 YYREEE (reference sequence). V was pared by 2 bases and J by 2 bases, with 8 bases between. Here the CDR3 reads CASSFGSTGNTIYF. The CDR3 DNA follows: TGTGCCAGCAGCTTTGGCAGTACTGGAAACACCATATATTTT.

V is TRBV3-1 (or the pseudogene TRBV3-2) and J is TRBJ1-5, with TRBD1 as a possible D gene (5 bases). The CDR3 consists of 14 residues. The germline CDR1 and CDR2 sequences are LGHDT and YNNKEL (reference sequence). V dropped 1 base and J dropped 2 bases, with 6 bases sitting between them. CDR3 bases: TGTGCCAGCAGCCAAGGACAGCGCAATCAGCCCCAGCATTTT. The encoded protein is CASSQGQRNQPQHF.

The V and J genes are TRBV5-1 and TRBJ1-1; D may be TRBD1 (5 bases). Per the germline V gene, CDR1 is SGHRS and CDR2 is YFSETQ. The CDR3 extends over 15 amino acids. V was trimmed by 1 base and J by 3 bases, leaving 13 bases between them. Here the CDR3 DNA reads TGCGCCAGCAGCTTGACGGGGGTAATGGACACTGAAGCTTTCTTT. Translating it yields CASSLTGVMDTEAFF.

V gene TRBV6-2 or TRBV6-3 combines with J gene TRBJ1-2, with D possibly being TRBD1 (5 bases). Germline V gene data show CDR1 as MNHEY and CDR2 as SVGEGT. The CDR3 totals 14 residues. V gave up 2 bases and J gave up 4 bases, with 11 bases separating them. The CDR3 is CASSYSFDSYGYTF. The CDR3 DNA follows: TGTGCCAGCAGTTACAGCTTTGACAGCTATGGCTACACCTTC.

This clone showed up just once. The chain uses TRBV5-1 and TRBJ1-4; D unresolved. V dropped 0 bases and J dropped 8 bases, with 11 bases sitting between them. The CDR3 length is 14 residues. In germline, CDR1 is SGHRS, CDR2 YFSETQ. Here the CDR3 DNA reads TGCGCCAGCAGCTTGGCGGGGATCCGGGAAAAACTGTTTTTT. The encoded protein is CASSLAGIREKLFF. The full variable domain, with the rest looked up from reference TRBV5-1 and TRBJ1-4, is KAGVTQTPRYLIKTRGQQVTLSCSPISGHRSVSWYQQTPGQGLQFLFEYFSETQRNKGNFPGRFSGRQFSNSRSEMNVSTLELGDSALYLCASSLAGIREKLFFGSGTQLSVL.

This rearrangement joins TRBV19 to TRBJ1-2, with D uncertain. The germline V gene encodes CDR1 LNHDA and CDR2 SQIVND (reference sequence). Trimming pared 3 bases from V and 8 bases from J, leaving 19 bases between. This CDR3 spans 15 amino acids. The CDR3 spells CASSIATSGGVGYTF. CDR3 DNA sequence: TGTGCCAGTAGTATCGCTACCTCGGGAGGAGTCGGCTACACCTTC.

This chain joins TRBV3-1 (or the pseudogene TRBV3-2) and TRBJ2-7; tentatively, D is TRBD1 (6 bases). CDR3 length equals 15 residues. The germline V gene encodes CDR1 LGHDT and CDR2 YNNKEL (reference sequence). The V gene lost 0 bases and the J gene lost 3 bases, with 12 bases spanning the gap. The CDR3 here is CASSQERGTFYEQYF. CDR3 nucleotides: TGTGCCAGCAGCCAAGAGAGAGGGACATTCTACGAGCAGTACTTC.

This chain connects TRBV7-6 to TRBJ1-1, with TRBD1 identical over 11 bases. This CDR3 is built from 18 residues. V lost 5 bases, J lost 0 bases, and 11 bases stayed unmatched. Germline V gene lookup returns CDR1 SGHVS and CDR2 FNYEAQ. CDR3 loop: CASSPTRTGGLLNTEAFF. CDR3 sequence (DNA): TGTGCCAGCAGCCCTACACGGACAGGGGGCCTTTTGAACACTGAAGCTTTCTTT. The full variable domain, completed using reference TRBV7-6 and TRBJ1-1, is GAGVSQSPRYKVTKRGQDVALRCDPISGHVSLYWYRQALGQGPEFLTYFNYEAQQDKSGLPNDRFSAERPEGSISTLTIQRTEQRDSAMYRCASSPTRTGGLLNTEAFFGQGTRLTVV.

CDR3 DNA sequence: TGTGCTAGTGCCCCGGGACAGACCTCTGGGGCCAACGTCCTGACTTTC. This encodes CASAPGQTSGANVLTF. The chain couples TRBV12-5 to TRBJ2-6; 7 bases line up with TRBD1. This CDR3 has 16 amino acids. Trimming removed 7 bases from V and 0 bases from J; junction bases left unmatched: 6. Germline loops: CDR1 LGHNT, CDR2 FRNRAP.